This T cell receptor beta chain stems from a study of technical replicates of blood from a handful of donors. Generated by immunoSEQ multiplex PCR, the TCRdb table keeps only in-frame clones and is missing some. This sample has 100,000 or so clones, with about 96% found just once. The CDR3 totals 13 residues. Germline V CDR1 and CDR2: SEHNR, FQNEAQ (reference sequence). Trimming took 8 bases from V and 8 from J; bases not matched to a gene: 5. The sequence derives from a human donor in good health. V usage is TRBV7-9 and J usage is TRBJ2-1; 11 nucleotides match TRBD1. Sequenced material: T cells isolated from PBMCs. The CDR3 region is CASLRTGGDEQFF. The CDR3 DNA sequence: TGTGCCAGCTTAAGGACAGGGGGCGATGAGCAGTTCTTC.